This T cell receptor (beta chain) comes out of a study of shared clonotypes between healthy human individuals. Over several immunoSEQ plates, each subset's genomic DNA was distributed in even portions. Sequenced by immunoSEQ multiplex PCR; TCRdb stores in-frame clones only, minus some. The data hold a few million clones, with approximately 93% observed a single time. This clone was counted between two and nine times. CDR3 length: 14 amino acids. V was pared by 6 bases and J by 7 bases, with 10 bases of the junction left unmatched. Germline CDR1 is ENHRY and CDR2 is SYGVKD. The rearrangement links TRBV10-3 to TRBJ2-7; 9 nucleotides agree with TRBD1. Sample: naive CD4+ T cells from PBMCs. Sample subset: CD45RA+ positively selected. This receptor was taken from a man aged 18 to 30 in good health. Some clones in this sample may be carry-over from other donors' samples. CDR3 region: CAIRPGTGIEEQYF. DNA for the CDR3: TGTGCCATCAGGCCCGGGACAGGGATTGAAGAGCAGTACTTC.